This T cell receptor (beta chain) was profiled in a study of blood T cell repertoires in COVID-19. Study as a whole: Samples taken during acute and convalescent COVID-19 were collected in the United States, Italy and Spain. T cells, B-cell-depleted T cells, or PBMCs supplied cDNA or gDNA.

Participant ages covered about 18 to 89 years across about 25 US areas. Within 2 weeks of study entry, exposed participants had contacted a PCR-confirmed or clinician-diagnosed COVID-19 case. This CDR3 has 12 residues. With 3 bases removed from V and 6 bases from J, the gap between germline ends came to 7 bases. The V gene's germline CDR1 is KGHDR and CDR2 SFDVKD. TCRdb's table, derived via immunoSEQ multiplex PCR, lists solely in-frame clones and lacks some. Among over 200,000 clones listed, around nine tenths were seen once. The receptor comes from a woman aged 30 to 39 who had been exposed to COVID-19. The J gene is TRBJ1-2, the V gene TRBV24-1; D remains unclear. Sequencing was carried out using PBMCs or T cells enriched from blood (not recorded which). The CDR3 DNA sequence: TGTGCCACCAGTGATCTCGGGAATGGCTACACCTTC. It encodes CATSDLGNGYTF.